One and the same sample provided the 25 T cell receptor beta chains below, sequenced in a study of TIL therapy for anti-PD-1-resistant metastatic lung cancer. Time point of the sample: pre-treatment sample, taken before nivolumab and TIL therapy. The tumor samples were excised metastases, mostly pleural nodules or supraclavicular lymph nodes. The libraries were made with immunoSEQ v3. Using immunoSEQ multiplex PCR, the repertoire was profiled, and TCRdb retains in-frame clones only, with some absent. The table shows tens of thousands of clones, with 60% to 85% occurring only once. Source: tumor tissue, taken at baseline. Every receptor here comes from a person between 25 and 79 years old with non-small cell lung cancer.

This CDR3 reads CASRLGGSFEQYF. The CDR3 DNA follows: TGTGCCAGCCGGTTGGGGGGGTCCTTTGAGCAGTACTTC. The J gene is TRBJ2-7, the V gene TRBV6-6; TRBD2 agrees at 7 bases. The CDR3 is 13 residues long. V gave up 8 bases and J gave up 7 bases; unmatched junction bases: 11. Germline V gene sequence: CDR1 MNHNY, CDR2 SVGAGI (reference sequence).

This CDR3 is CASSPDRLTGELFF. The CDR3 bases are TGTGCCAGCAGTCCTGATCGGTTGACCGGGGAGCTGTTTTTT. J is TRBJ2-2 and V is TRBV11-2, with unresolved D. The V end was cut by 6 bases, the J end by 5 bases, with 13 bases between. From germline, CDR1 is SGHAT and CDR2 FQNNGV. The CDR3 loop spans 14 amino acids.

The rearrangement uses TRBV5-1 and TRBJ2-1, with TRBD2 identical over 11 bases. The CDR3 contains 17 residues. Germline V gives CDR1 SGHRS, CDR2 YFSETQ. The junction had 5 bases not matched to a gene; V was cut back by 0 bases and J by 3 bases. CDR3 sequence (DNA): TGCGCCAGCAGCTTGGCCAGGGGACTAGCGGACTACAATGAGCAGTTCTTC. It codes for CASSLARGLADYNEQFF.

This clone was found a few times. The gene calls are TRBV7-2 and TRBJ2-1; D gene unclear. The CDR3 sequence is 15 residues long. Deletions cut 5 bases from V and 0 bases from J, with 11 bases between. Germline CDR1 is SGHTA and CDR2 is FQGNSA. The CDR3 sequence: CASSLHRSSYNEQFF. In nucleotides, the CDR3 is TGTGCCAGCAGCCTCCACCGGAGCTCCTACAATGAGCAGTTCTTC.

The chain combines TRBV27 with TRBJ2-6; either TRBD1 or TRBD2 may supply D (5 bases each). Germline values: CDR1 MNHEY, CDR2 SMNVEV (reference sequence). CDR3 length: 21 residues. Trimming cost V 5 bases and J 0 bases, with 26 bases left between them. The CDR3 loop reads CASSPRLGDRSRHSGANVLTF. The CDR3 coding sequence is TGTGCCAGCAGTCCCCGCCTGGGGGATCGCTCGAGGCACTCTGGGGCCAACGTCCTGACTTTC. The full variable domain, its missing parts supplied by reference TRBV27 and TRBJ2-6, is EAQVTQNPRYLITVTGKKLTVTCSQNMNHEYMSWYRQDPGLGLRQIYYSMNVEVTDKGDVPEGYKVSRKEKRNFPLILESPSPNQTSLYFCASSPRLGDRSRHSGANVLTFGAGSRLTVL.

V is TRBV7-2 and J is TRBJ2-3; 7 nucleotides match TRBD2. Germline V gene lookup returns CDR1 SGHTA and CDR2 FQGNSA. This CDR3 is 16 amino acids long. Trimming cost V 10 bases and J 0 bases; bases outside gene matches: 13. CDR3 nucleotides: TGTGCCACCGGGACTACTCTTGAGAGGAGCACAGATACGCAGTATTTT. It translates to CATGTTLERSTDTQYF. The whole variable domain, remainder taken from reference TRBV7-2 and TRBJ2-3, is GAGVSQSPSNKVTEKGKDVELRCDPISGHTALYWYRQSLGQGLEFLIYFQGNSAPDKSGLPSDRFSAERTGGSVSTLTIQRTQQEDSAVYLCATGTTLERSTDTQYFGPGTRLTVL.

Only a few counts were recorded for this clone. CDR3 nucleotide sequence: TGTGCCAGCAGCCAGGCTTTAGCCAAAAACATTCAGTACTTC. Residues: CASSQALAKNIQYF. The chain has TRBV14 and TRBJ2-4; D gene uncertain. The V and J ends lost 3 bases and 0 bases respectively, with 6 bases between them. Germline CDR1 and CDR2: SGHDN and FVKESK. CDR3 length: 14 amino acids. The full variable domain, completed using reference TRBV14 and TRBJ2-4, is EAGVTQFPSHSVIEKGQTVTLRCDPISGHDNLYWYRRVMGKEIKFLLHFVKESKQDESGMPNNRFLAERTGGTYSTLKVQPAELEDSGVYFCASSQALAKNIQYFGAGTRLSVL.

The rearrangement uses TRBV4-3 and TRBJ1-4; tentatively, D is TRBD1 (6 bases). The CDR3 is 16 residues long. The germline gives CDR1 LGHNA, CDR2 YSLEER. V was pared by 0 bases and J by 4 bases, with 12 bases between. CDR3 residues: CASSQDVRGVNEKLFF. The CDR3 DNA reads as TGCGCCAGCAGCCAAGATGTGAGGGGGGTTAATGAAAAACTGTTTTTT.

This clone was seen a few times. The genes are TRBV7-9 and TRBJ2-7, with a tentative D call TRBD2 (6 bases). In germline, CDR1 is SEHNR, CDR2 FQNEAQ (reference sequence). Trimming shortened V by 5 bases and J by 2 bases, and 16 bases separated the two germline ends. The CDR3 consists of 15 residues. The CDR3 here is CASSATGGAPYEQYF. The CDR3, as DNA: TGTGCCAGCAGCGCGACTGGCGGGGCTCCCTACGAGCAGTACTTC.

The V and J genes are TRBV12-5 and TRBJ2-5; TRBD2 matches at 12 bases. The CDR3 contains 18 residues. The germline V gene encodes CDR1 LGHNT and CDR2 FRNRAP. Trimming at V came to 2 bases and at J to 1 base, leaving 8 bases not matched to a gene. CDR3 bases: TGTGCTAGTGGTTTGATGAGAGGACTAGCGGGGATCCAAGAGACCCAGTACTTC. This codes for CASGLMRGLAGIQETQYF.

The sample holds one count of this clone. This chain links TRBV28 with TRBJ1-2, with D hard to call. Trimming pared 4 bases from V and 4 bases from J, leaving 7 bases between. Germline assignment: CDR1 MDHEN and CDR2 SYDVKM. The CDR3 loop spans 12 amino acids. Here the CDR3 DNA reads TGTGCCAGCAGTTGGGGTGCCTATGGCTACACCTTC. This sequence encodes CASSWGAYGYTF.

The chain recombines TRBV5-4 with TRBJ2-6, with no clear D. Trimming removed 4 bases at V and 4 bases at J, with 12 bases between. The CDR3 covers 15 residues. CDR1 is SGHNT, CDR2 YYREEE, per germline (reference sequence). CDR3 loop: CASSQGPPGANVLTF. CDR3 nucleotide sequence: TGTGCCAGCAGCCAAGGGCCTCCGGGGGCCAACGTCCTGACTTTC.

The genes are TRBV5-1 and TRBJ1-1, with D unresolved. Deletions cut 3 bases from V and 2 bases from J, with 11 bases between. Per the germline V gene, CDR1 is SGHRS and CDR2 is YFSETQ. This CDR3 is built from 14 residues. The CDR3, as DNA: TGCGCCAGCAGCTCGACCTGGCCAAACACTGAAGCTTTCTTT. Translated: CASSSTWPNTEAFF.

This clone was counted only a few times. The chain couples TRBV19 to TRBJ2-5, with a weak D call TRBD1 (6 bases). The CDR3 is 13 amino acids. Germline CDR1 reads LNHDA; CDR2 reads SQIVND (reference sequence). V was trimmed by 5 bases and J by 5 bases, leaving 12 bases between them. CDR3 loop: CASSSIQGETQYF. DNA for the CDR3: TGTGCCAGTAGTTCCATCCAGGGGGAGACCCAGTACTTC.

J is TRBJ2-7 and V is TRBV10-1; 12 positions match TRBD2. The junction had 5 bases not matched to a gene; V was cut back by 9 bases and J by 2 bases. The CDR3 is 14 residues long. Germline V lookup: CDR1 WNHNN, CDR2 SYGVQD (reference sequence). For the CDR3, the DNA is TGCGCCAGACCAAGGACTAGCGGGGCCTACGAGCAGTACTTC. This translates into CARPRTSGAYEQYF.

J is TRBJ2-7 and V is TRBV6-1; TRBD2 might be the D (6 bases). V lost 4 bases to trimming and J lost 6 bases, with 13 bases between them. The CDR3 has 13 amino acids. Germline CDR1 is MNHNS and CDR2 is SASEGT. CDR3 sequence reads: CASSAQTGSEQYF. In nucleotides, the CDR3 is TGTGCCAGCAGTGCCCAAACCGGGAGCGAGCAGTACTTC.

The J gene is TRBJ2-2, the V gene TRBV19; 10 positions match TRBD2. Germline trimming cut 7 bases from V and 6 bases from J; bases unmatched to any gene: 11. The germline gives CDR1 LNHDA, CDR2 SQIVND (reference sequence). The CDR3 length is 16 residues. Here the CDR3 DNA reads TGTGCCAGTAATCCTGGGGCTAGCGGGGGCCCCGGGGAGCTGTTTTTT. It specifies CASNPGASGGPGELFF.

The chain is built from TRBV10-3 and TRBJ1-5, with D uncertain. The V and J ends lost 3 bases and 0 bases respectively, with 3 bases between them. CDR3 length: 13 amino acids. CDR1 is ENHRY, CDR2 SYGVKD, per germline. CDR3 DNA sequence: TGTGCCATCAGTGAATATAGCAATCAGCCCCAGCATTTT. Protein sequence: CAISEYSNQPQHF.

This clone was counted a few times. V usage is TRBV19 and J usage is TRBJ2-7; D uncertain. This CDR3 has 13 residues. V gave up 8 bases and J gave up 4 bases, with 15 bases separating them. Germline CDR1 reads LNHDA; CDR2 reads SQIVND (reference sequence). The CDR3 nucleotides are TGTGCCAGTCACCTACCGAACCTATACGAGCAGTACTTC. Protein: CASHLPNLYEQYF.

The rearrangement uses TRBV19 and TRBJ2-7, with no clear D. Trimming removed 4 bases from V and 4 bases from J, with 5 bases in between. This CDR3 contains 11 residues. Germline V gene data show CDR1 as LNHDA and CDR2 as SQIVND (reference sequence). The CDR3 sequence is CASSNQYEQYF. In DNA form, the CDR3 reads TGTGCCAGTAGTAATCAATACGAGCAGTACTTC.

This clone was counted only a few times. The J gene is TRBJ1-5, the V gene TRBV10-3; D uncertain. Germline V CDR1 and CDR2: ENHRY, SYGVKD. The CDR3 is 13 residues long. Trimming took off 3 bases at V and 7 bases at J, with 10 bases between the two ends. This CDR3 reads CAISDRNGQPQHF. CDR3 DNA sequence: TGTGCCATCAGTGATAGGAACGGACAGCCCCAGCATTTT.

Written as DNA, the CDR3 is TGTGCCTGGTTGGGAGTTACCGGGGAGCTGTTTTTT. Translation: CAWLGVTGELFF. The rearrangement joins TRBV30 to TRBJ2-2, with a tentative D call TRBD2 (5 bases). Between the trimmed V and J ends, which lost 5 bases and 5 bases, there was a span of 9 bases. Germline V gene lookup returns CDR1 GTSNPN and CDR2 SVGIG (reference sequence). This CDR3 is 12 amino acids long.

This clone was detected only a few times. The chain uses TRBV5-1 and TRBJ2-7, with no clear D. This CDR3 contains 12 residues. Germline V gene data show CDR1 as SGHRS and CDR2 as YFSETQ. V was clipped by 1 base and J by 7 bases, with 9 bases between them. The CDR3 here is CASSLMSREQYF. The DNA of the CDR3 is TGCGCCAGCAGCTTGATGTCGAGGGAGCAGTACTTC.

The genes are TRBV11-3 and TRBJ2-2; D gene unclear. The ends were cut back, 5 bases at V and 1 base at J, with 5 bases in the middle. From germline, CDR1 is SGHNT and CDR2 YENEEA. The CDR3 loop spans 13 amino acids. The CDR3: CASSVRNTGELFF. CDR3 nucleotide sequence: TGTGCCAGCAGCGTACGGAACACCGGGGAGCTGTTTTTT.

CDR3 DNA sequence: TGTGCCAGCAGTTCCGGGACTAGCGGCGGGGAGACCCAGTACTTC. This encodes CASSSGTSGGETQYF. The V call is TRBV2, the J call TRBJ2-5; 11 nucleotides match TRBD2. Germline CDR1 SNHLY, CDR2 FYNNEI. The CDR3 extends over 15 amino acids. J was trimmed by 5 bases and V by 5 bases; bases with no gene match: 7.